These 21 T cell receptor beta chains share one sample of origin, sequenced in a study of neurological immune-mediated disorders. MiXCR was run by TCRdb on the 5' RACE reads, yielding one entry per CDR3 protein. The sample shows approximately 80,000 distinct CDR3 sequences, about 4.5% of them seen only once. Time point defined: longitudinal time-point 3. Sequenced input: PBMCs. The receptors were sampled from a woman aged 55-70 years with multiple sclerosis.

This clonotype was picked up many times. This CDR3 reads CAIPDGFYGYTF. The CDR3 DNA sequence: TGTGCCATCCCGGATGGGTTCTATGGCTACACCTTC. V gene TRBV28 combines with J gene TRBJ1-2; no firm D call. The CDR3 is 12 residues long. Trimming left V 10 bases short and J 4 bases short, with 13 bases between. In germline, CDR1 is MDHEN, CDR2 SYDVKM.

This clonotype was recorded many times. CDR3 residues: CASSHLVADSAAFF. As DNA, the CDR3 is TGTGCCAGCAGCCATTTAGTGGCCGACAGTGCAGCTTTCTTT. The chain is built from TRBV3-1 and TRBJ1-1; a possible D gene is TRBD1 (5 bases). The CDR3 contains 14 residues. CDR1 LGHDT and CDR2 YNNKEL come from the germline V gene (reference sequence). Trimming took off 3 bases at V and 10 bases at J, with 18 bases between the two ends.

This clonotype has ten or more counts. The J gene is TRBJ1-2, the V gene TRBV3-1, with a weak D call TRBD1 (5 bases). Germline V gene data show CDR1 as LGHDT and CDR2 as YNNKEL (reference sequence). The CDR3 has 15 amino acids. The V end lost 3 bases, the J end lost 4 bases, and 15 bases lay between the germline ends. Written as DNA, the CDR3 is TGTGCCAGCAGCCATACAGGTATTCCGGGCTATGGCTACACCTTC. This gives the protein CASSHTGIPGYGYTF.

The sample holds many counts of this clonotype. The J gene is TRBJ2-7, the V gene TRBV6-2 or TRBV6-3, with D perhaps given as TRBD1 or TRBD2 (5 bases each). The CDR3 is made up of 13 amino acids. Germline CDR1 reads MNHEY; CDR2 reads SVGEGT. V was clipped by 6 bases and J by 3 bases, with 12 bases between them. In nucleotides, the CDR3 is TGTGCCAGCAGACGAGGGACCAACTACGAGCAGTACTTC. It translates to CASRRGTNYEQYF.

The table lists this clonotype with many counts. The genes are TRBV21-1 and TRBJ1-5; the D call TRBD1 from the table was never checked on the DNA. TRBV21-1 is marked as a pseudogene. There are 17 residues in the CDR3. The CDR3 reads CASSLIRGTGGRQPQHF. In DNA, the CDR3 is TGTGCCAGCTCCCTCATTAGGGGGACAGGGGGCAGGCAGCCCCAGCATTTT.

Ten or more counts support this clonotype. The V and J genes are TRBV6-4 and TRBJ2-1; 8 nucleotides agree with TRBD2. CDR3 size: 14 residues. Germline V gene lookup returns CDR1 MRHNA and CDR2 SNTAGT. V shed 1 base, J shed 7 bases, and the junction held 3 bases outside the gene matches. This CDR3 reads CASSDFSGGNEQFF. CDR3 nucleotides: TGTGCCAGCAGTGACTTTTCGGGGGGGAATGAGCAGTTCTTC.

On this clonotype: A much more abundant neighbour one base away suggests this may be a read error. The chain carries TRBV20-1 and TRBJ2-1, with a weak D call TRBD1 (6 bases). Germline V gives CDR1 DFQATT, CDR2 SNEGSKA (reference sequence). V shed 6 bases and J shed 7 bases, with 19 bases lying between them. CDR3 length: 14 amino acids. The CDR3 here is CSAPKAWGPNEQFF. CDR3 coding DNA: TGCAGTGCCCCGAAAGCGTGGGGGCCAAATGAGCAGTTCTTC.

Ten or more counts support this clonotype. The V gene is TRBV7-2, the J gene TRBJ1-3; maybe TRBD1 (6 bases). V was shortened by 1 base and J by 4 bases, with 14 bases between the two germline ends. CDR3 length: 16 amino acids. Germline assignment: CDR1 SGHTA and CDR2 FQGNSA. CDR3 coding DNA: TGTGCCAGCAGCTTAGTGGGGGGGGCGCTAGGAAACACCATATATTTT. This sequence encodes CASSLVGGALGNTIYF.

This clonotype was observed at least ten times. V is TRBV6-6 and J is TRBJ2-5; D might be TRBD2 (5 bases). This CDR3 is 13 amino acids long. Germline V lookup: CDR1 MNHNY, CDR2 SVGAGI (reference sequence). Trimming removed 7 bases at V and 1 base at J, with 10 bases between. This CDR3 reads CASTDSFQETQYF. The CDR3 DNA follows: TGTGCCAGCACGGACTCTTTCCAAGAGACCCAGTACTTC.

Ten or more counts support this clonotype. The V gene is TRBV30, the J gene TRBJ2-5; 7 positions agree with TRBD2. Unmatched junction bases numbered 10, after V lost 4 bases and J lost 2 bases. Germline V gene sequence: CDR1 GTSNPN, CDR2 SVGIG (reference sequence). The CDR3 is 15 residues long. The DNA of the CDR3 is TGTGCCTGGACCCCATGGGCGGGGGAGCAAGAGACCCAGTACTTC. This sequence encodes CAWTPWAGEQETQYF. The whole variable domain, filled in from reference TRBV30 and TRBJ2-5, reads SQTIHQWPATLVQPVGSPLSLECTVEGTSNPNLYWYRQAAGRGLQLLFYSVGIGQISSEVPQNLSASRPQDRQFILSSKKLLLSDSGFYLCAWTPWAGEQETQYFGPGTRLLVL.

This clonotype occurred many times. This rearrangement joins TRBV12-3 or TRBV12-4 to TRBJ1-5; D uncertain. The germline V and J ends were trimmed by 7 bases and 0 bases, with 19 bases remaining between them. The CDR3 consists of 17 residues. The CDR3 DNA follows: TGTGCCAGCACCCCCGCGGTTGGGTATTATAGCAATCAGCCCCAGCATTTT. Translated: CASTPAVGYYSNQPQHF.

This clonotype was counted between two and nine times. The chain is built from TRBV10-3 and TRBJ2-7; possibly TRBD1 for D (6 bases). Germline lookup yields CDR1 ENHRY and CDR2 SYGVKD. The CDR3 runs to 13 residues. V gave up 1 base and J gave up 6 bases, with 10 bases separating them. CDR3 in amino acids: CAISEYRESEQYF. The CDR3 DNA reads as TGTGCCATCAGTGAGTACAGGGAGTCCGAGCAGTACTTC.

Many counts were recorded for this clonotype. J is TRBJ1-5 and V is TRBV3-1, with a possible D match to TRBD1 (5 bases). V dropped 4 bases and J dropped 5 bases, with 9 bases sitting between them. Germline lookup yields CDR1 LGHDT and CDR2 YNNKEL (reference sequence). The CDR3 extends over 13 amino acids. The DNA of the CDR3 is TGTGCCAGCAGCCGACAGACCCATCAGCCCCAGCATTTT. It encodes CASSRQTHQPQHF.

This clonotype was seen ten or more times. This chain uses TRBV6-2 or TRBV6-3 with TRBJ2-7; 8 bases map to TRBD1. This CDR3 contains 13 residues. After removal of 6 bases from V and 4 bases from J, the junction contained 5 bases not matched to a gene. Germline V gives CDR1 MNHEY, CDR2 SVGEGT. CDR3 region: CASRGTGTYEQYF. The CDR3 coding sequence is TGTGCCAGCAGGGGGACAGGAACTTACGAGCAGTACTTC.

This clonotype was counted many times. The chain joins TRBV5-1 to TRBJ2-1; 9 bases align to TRBD2. From germline, CDR1 is SGHRS and CDR2 YFSETQ. The junction had 7 bases not matched to a gene; V was cut back by 0 bases and J by 12 bases. The CDR3 is 14 residues long. The DNA of the CDR3 is TGCGCCAGCAGCTTGGCTGGTAGCGGGGGTGTGCAGTTCTTC. Translating it yields CASSLAGSGGVQFF. Filled out from reference TRBV5-1 and TRBJ2-1, the complete variable domain reads KAGVTQTPRYLIKTRGQQVTLSCSPISGHRSVSWYQQTPGQGLQFLFEYFSETQRNKGNFPGRFSGRQFSNSRSEMNVSTLELGDSALYLCASSLAGSGGVQFFGPGTRLTVL.

The V call is TRBV27, the J call TRBJ2-2; D is perhaps TRBD2 (5 bases). Per the germline V gene, CDR1 is MNHEY and CDR2 is SMNVEV (reference sequence). CDR3 size: 15 residues. V was trimmed by 1 base and J by 3 bases, leaving 9 bases between them. For the CDR3, the DNA is TGTGCCAGCAGTTTATATCAACTAGACACCGGGGAGCTGTTTTTT. Translated, it gives CASSLYQLDTGELFF.

On this clonotype itself: This clone may be a read error of a much larger clone one base away. The rearrangement uses TRBV5-1 and TRBJ2-1; 14 bases agree with TRBD2. The CDR3 runs 16 residues. V lost 3 bases and J lost 8; bases outside the gene matches: 7. CDR1 SGHRS and CDR2 YFSETQ come from the germline V gene. The CDR3 sequence: CASSWRGTSGGDEQFF. The CDR3 nucleotides read TGCGCCAGCAGCTGGAGGGGGACTAGCGGGGGCGATGAGCAGTTCTTC.

In its sample, this clonotype was seen many times. The V call is TRBV20-1, the J call TRBJ1-2; no clear D gene. Trimming took off 3 bases at V and 5 bases at J, with 13 bases between the two ends. In germline, CDR1 is DFQATT, CDR2 SNEGSKA (reference sequence). CDR3 length equals 13 residues. The CDR3 bases are TGCAGTGCTAGCAAAGAGGTCGGGTATGGCTACACCTTC. Residues: CSASKEVGYGYTF.

In this sample, this clonotype turned up a few times. V usage is TRBV18 and J usage is TRBJ1-4; the D is unclear. Trimming pared 2 bases from V and 6 bases from J, leaving 13 bases between. This CDR3 spans 15 amino acids. CDR1 and CDR2 (germline): KGHSH, LQKENI. Written as DNA, the CDR3 is TGTGCCAGCTCACCATCTAGGGCGTTTGATGAAAAACTGTTTTTT. It encodes CASSPSRAFDEKLFF.

V gene TRBV18 combines with J gene TRBJ1-2; D is perhaps TRBD1 (6 bases). V was pared by 1 base and J by 8 bases, with 11 bases between. The CDR3 is 13 residues long. Germline values: CDR1 KGHSH, CDR2 LQKENI. CDR3 DNA sequence: TGTGCCAGCTCACCACTAAACAGGGAAGGCTACACCTTC. This gives the protein CASSPLNREGYTF.

This clonotype was observed once. Sequence at one end of the junction differs from germline and may be a read error. This sequence joins TRBV20-1 and TRBJ1-1; no firm D call. From germline, CDR1 is DFQATT and CDR2 SNEGSKA (reference sequence). This CDR3 is built from 15 residues. Written as DNA, the CDR3 is TGTAGTGCTATACTGGGCTGGAAACTGAACACTGAAGCTTTCTTT. Translation gives CSAILGWKLNTEAFF.